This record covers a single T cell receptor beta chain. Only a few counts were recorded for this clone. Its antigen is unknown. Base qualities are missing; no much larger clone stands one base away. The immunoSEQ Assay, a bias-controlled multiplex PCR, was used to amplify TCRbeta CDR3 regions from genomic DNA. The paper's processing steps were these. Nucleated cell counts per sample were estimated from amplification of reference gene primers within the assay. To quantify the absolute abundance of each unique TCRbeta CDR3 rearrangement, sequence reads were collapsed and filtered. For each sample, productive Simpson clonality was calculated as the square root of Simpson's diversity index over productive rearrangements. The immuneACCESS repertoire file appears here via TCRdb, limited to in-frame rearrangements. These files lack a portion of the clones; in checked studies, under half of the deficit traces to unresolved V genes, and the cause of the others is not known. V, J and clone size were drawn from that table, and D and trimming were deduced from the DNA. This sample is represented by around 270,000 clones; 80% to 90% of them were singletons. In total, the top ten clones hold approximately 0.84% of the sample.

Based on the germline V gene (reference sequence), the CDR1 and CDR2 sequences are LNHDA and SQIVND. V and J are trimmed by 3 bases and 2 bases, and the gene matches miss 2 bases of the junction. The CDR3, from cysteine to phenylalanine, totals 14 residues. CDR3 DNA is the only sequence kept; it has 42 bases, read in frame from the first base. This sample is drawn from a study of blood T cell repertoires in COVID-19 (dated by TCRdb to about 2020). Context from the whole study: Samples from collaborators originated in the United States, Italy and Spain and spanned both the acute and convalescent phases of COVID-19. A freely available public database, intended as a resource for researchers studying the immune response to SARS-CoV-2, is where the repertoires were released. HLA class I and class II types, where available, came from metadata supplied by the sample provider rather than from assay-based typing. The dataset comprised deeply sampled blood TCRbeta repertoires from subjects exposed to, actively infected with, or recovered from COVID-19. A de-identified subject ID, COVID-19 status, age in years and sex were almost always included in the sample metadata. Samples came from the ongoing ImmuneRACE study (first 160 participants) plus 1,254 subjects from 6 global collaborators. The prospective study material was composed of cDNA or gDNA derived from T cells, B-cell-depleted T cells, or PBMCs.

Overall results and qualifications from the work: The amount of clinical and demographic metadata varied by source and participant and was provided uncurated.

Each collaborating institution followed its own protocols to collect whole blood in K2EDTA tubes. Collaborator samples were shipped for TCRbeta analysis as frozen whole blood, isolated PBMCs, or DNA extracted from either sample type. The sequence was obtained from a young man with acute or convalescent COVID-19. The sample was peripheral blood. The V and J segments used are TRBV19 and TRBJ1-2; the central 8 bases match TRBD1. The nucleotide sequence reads TGTGCCAGTAGTATGCGGACAGGGAACTATGGCTACACCTTC. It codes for CASSMRTGNYGYTF.